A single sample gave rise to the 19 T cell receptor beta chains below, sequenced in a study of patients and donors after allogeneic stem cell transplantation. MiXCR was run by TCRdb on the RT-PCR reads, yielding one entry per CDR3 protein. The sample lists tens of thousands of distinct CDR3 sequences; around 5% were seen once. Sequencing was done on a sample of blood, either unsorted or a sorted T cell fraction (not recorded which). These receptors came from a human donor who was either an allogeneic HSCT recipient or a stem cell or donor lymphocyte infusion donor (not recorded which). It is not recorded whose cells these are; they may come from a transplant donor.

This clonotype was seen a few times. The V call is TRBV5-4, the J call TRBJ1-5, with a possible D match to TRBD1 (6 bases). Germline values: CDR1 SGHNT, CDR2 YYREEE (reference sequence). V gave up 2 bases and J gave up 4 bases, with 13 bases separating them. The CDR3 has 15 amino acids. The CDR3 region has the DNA TGTGCCAGCAGCTTAGGAGGGGGGACAAATCAGCCCCAGCATTTT. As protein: CASSLGGGTNQPQHF.

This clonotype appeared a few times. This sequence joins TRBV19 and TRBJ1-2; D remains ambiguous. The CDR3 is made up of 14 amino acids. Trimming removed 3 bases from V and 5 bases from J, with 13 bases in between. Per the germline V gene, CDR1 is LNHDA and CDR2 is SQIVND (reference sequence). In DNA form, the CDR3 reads TGTGCCAGTAGTATGGGCCAGGTTGGATATGGCTACACCTTC. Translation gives CASSMGQVGYGYTF.

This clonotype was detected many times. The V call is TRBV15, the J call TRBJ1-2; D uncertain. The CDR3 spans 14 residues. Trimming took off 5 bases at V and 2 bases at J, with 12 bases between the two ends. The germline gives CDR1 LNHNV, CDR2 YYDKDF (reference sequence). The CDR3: CATSGGRGNYGYTF. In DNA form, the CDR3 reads TGTGCCACCAGCGGCGGGCGGGGAAACTATGGCTACACCTTC.

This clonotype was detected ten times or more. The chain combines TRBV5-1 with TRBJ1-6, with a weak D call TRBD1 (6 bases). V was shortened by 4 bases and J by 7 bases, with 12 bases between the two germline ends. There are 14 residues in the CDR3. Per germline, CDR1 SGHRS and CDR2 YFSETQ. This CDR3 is CASSQDRLNSPLHF. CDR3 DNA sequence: TGCGCCAGCAGCCAGGACAGATTAAATTCACCCCTCCACTTT.

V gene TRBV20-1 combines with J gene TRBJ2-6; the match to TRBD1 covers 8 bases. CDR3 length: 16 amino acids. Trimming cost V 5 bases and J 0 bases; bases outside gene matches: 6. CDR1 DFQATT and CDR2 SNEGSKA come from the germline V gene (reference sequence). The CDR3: CSADNRGNSGANVLTF. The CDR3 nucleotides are TGCAGTGCTGACAACAGGGGGAACTCTGGGGCCAACGTCCTGACTTTC.

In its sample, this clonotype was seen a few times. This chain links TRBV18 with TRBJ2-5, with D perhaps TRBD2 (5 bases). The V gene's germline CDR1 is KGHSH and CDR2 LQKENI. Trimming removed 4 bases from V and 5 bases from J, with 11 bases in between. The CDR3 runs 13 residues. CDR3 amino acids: CASSRGEAETQYF. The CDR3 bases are TGTGCCAGCTCACGGGGAGAGGCGGAGACCCAGTACTTC.

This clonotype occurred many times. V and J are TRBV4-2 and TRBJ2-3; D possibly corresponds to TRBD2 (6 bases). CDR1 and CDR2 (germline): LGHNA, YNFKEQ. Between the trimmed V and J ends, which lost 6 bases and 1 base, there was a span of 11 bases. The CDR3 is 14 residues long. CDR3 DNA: TGTGCCAGCAGTAGCGGCCGAGGCACAGATACGCAGTATTTT. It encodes CASSSGRGTDTQYF.

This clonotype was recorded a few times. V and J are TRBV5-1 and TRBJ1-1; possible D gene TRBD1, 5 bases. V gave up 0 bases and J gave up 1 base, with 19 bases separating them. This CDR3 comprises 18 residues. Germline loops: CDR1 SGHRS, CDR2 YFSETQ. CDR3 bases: TGCGCCAGCAGCTTGGTGGCCTGGGGGGGAATAGGGAACACTGAAGCTTTCTTT. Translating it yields CASSLVAWGGIGNTEAFF. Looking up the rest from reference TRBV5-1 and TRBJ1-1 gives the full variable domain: KAGVTQTPRYLIKTRGQQVTLSCSPISGHRSVSWYQQTPGQGLQFLFEYFSETQRNKGNFPGRFSGRQFSNSRSEMNVSTLELGDSALYLCASSLVAWGGIGNTEAFFGQGTRLTVV.

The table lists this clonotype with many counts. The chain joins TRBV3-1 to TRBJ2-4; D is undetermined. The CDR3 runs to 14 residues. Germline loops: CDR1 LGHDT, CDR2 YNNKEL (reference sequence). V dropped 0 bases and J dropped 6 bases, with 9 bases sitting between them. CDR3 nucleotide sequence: TGTGCCAGCAGCCAAGATTGGCAGTCAAACATTCAGTACTTC. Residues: CASSQDWQSNIQYF.

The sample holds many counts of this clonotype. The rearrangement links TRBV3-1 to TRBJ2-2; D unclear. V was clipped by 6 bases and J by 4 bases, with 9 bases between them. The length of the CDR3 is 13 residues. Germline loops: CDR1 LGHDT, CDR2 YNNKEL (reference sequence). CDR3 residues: CASSFDLTGELFF. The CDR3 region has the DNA TGTGCCAGCAGTTTCGACCTCACCGGGGAGCTGTTTTTT. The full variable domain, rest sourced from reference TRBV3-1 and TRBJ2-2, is DTAVSQTPKYLVTQMGNDKSIKCEQNLGHDTMYWYKQDSKKFLKIMFSYNNKELIINETVPNRFSPKSPDKAHLNLHINSLELGDSAVYFCASSFDLTGELFFGEGSRLTVL.

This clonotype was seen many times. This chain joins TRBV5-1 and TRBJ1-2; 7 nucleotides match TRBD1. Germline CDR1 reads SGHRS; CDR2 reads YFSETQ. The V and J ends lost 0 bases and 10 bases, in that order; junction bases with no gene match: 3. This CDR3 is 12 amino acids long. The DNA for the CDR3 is TGCGCCAGCAGCTTGGAGAGGGGGCCCTACACCTTC. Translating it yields CASSLERGPYTF.

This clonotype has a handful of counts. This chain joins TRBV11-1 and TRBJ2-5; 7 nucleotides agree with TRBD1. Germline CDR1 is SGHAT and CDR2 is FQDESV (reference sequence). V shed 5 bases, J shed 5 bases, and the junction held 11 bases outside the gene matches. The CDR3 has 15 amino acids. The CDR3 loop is CASSQTTGFGETQYF. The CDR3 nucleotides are TGTGCCAGCAGCCAGACGACAGGGTTTGGGGAGACCCAGTACTTC.

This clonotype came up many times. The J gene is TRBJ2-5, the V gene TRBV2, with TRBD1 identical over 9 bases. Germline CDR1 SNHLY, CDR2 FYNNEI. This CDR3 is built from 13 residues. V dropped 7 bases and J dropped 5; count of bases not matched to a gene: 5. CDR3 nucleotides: TGTGCCAGCAAGAGGGACAGGGATGAGACCCAGTACTTC. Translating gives CASKRDRDETQYF.

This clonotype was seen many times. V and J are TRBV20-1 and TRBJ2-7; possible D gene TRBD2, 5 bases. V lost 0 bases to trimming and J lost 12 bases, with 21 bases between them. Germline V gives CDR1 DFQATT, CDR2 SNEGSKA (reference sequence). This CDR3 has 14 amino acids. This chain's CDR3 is CSAREWKTLAEGYF. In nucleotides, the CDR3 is TGCAGTGCTAGAGAATGGAAGACCCTCGCCGAGGGGTACTTC.

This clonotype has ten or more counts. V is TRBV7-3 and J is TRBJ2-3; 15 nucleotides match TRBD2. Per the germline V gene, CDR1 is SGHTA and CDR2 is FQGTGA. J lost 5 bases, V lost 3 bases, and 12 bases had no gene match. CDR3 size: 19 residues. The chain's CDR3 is CASSLYPGTSGGPGDTQYF. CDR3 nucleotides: TGTGCCAGCAGCTTGTATCCCGGGACTAGCGGGGGGCCGGGAGATACGCAGTATTTT.

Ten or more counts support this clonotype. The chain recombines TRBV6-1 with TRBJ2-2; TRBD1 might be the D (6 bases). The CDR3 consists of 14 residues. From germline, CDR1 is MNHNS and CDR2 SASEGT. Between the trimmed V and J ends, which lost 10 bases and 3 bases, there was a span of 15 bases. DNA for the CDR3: TGTGCCACCCGGATGGACAGCGACACCGGGGAGCTGTTTTTT. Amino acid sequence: CATRMDSDTGELFF.

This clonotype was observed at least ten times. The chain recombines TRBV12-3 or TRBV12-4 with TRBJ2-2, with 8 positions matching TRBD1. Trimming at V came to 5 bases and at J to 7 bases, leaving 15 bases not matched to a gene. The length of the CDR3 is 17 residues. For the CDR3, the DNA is TGTGCCAGCAGTCCCTACCCCGACAGGGGAGGCAACGGGGAGCTGTTTTTT. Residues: CASSPYPDRGGNGELFF.

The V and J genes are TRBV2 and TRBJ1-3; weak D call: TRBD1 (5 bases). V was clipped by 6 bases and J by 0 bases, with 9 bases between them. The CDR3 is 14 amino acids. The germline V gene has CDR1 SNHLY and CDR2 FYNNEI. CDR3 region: CASRADSSGNTIYF. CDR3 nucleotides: TGTGCCAGCAGGGCAGACAGCTCTGGAAACACCATATATTTT.

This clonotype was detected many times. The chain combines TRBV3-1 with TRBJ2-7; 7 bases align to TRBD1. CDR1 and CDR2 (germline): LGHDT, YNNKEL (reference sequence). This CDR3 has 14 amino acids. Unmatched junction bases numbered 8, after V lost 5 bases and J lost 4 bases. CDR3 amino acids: CASSGTGAEYEQYF. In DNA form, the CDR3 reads TGTGCCAGCAGCGGAACAGGGGCGGAATACGAGCAGTACTTC.